This T cell receptor (beta chain) was observed in a study of blood T cell repertoires in COVID-19. The authors' processing: Estimation of nucleated cell counts relied on the amplification of reference gene primers. The assay was immunoSEQ multiplex PCR, and TCRdb's table has in-frame clones only and misses some. From that table come the V and J calls and clone size; the DNA was used to work out D and trimming. This table holds 45,000 or so clones, 88% found once. Per germline, CDR1 SQVTM and CDR2 ANQGSEA. The CDR3 has 12 residues. Trimming shortened V by 7 bases and J by 11 bases, and 18 bases separated the two germline ends.

The V gene is TRBV29-1, the J gene TRBJ1-5; D may be TRBD1 (5 bases). This TCR came from a human donor in a cohort sampled during active COVID-19. The sample comprised peripheral blood. CDR3 in DNA: TGCAGCGCCCTGACCCACGGGGGGGCCCAGCATTTT. It translates to CSALTHGGAQHF.